The rows below give T cell receptor beta chains drawn from one sample of a study of metastatic and nonmetastatic thyroid tumors. With MiXCR, TCRdb reprocessed the PCR reads. The sample lists about 19,000 clones; about 15% were seen once. Material for sequencing was blood. The source of these receptors is a male donor with papillary thyroid cancer or a benign thyroid nodule (not recorded which). Some clones in this sample may be carry-over from other donors' samples. CDR3s include the opening cysteine and the closing phenylalanine or tryptophan. Rows give clone size only sometimes, using once, few, many, or a class for an expanded clone.

TRBJ2-1 TRBV28 many CASSGTDNNEQFF
TRBJ2-7 TRBV28 many CASSLTSTYEQYF
TRBJ2-5 TRBV28 many CASSLSLETQYF
TRBJ2-7 TRBV4-1 medium-sized CASSQGATHYEQYF
TRBJ2-5 TRBV7-9 many CASSLLKTGRLQETQYF
TRBJ1-3 TRBV6-1 many CASSLQVSGNTIYF
TRBJ1-1 TRBV5-1 many CASNTQPGTESFNTEAFF
TRBJ2-2 TRBV12-3/TRBV12-4 many CASSLQQSNTGELFF
TRBJ1-6 TRBV27 few CASSPQRNSPLHF
TRBJ2-7 TRBV6-2/TRBV6-3 few CASSYSDSYEQYF
TRBJ2-1 TRBV11-2 - CASSLEAGVNEQFF
TRBJ1-4 TRBV7-9 - CASSLVHVDEKLFF
TRBJ2-5 TRBV12-3/TRBV12-4 many CASSLRSETQYF
TRBJ2-6 TRBV10-3 many CAISGGAGQGSRAGANVLTF
TRBJ2-7 TRBV19 many CASSIVFRTGGKGEQYF
TRBJ2-1 TRBV3-1 many CASSQEGSAYNEQFF
TRBJ1-5 TRBV19 many CASKAGILNNQPQHF
TRBJ2-3 TRBV5-1 - CARQGHTDTQYF
TRBJ1-6 TRBV11-3 medium-sized CASSQFAEALHF
TRBJ2-1 TRBV19 many CASSIPGRDYNEQFF
TRBJ2-3 TRBV4-1 many CASSQEGLGTDTQYF
TRBJ2-1 TRBV6-6 many CASSYSGQGLDEQFF
TRBJ1-3 TRBV19 many CASTLRGSNTIYF
TRBJ1-1 TRBV20-1 - CSCLGGNNIEAFF
TRBJ2-4 TRBV12-3/TRBV12-4 many CASSLRTVENIQYF
TRBJ2-3 TRBV20-1 many CSARVASWETDTQYF
TRBJ2-5 TRBV24-1 many CATSARLAGEETQYF
TRBJ2-5 TRBV25-1 many CASTRTSGRLETQYF
TRBJ1-3 TRBV12-3/TRBV12-4 many CASSPQAGNTIYF
TRBJ2-2 TRBV5-5 medium-sized CASSLWENTGELFF
TRBJ2-7 TRBV6-5 few CASSYSAVSYEQYF
TRBJ2-3 TRBV4-3 - CGCSRNGRTDTQYF
TRBJ2-3 TRBV6-4 few CASSVQGDTDTQYF
TRBJ2-2 TRBV2 many CASSENRGTGELFF
TRBJ1-4 TRBV27 many CASSLRQGANEKLFF
TRBJ2-2 TRBV20-1 many CSASRQDTGELFF
TRBJ2-3 TRBV15 many CATSSTWASMGQGYTDTQYF
TRBJ1-5 TRBV4-2 few CASSQEAGQKPQHF
TRBJ2-3 TRBV20-1 many CSANSGSADTQYF
TRBJ2-5 TRBV6-5 - CASSGTSGGAETQYF
TRBJ2-7 TRBV3-1 many CASSQDGRISYEQYF
TRBJ2-7 TRBV5-1 many CASSLGQGRYEQYF
TRBJ2-7 TRBV5-1 - CATRQGVEYGQYF
TRBJ1-1 TRBV20-1 many CSASGGAGAFF
TRBJ1-4 TRBV29-1 many CSVRRQDNEKLFF
TRBJ1-5 TRBV30 many CAWSEQVDQPQHF
TRBJ2-5 TRBV20-1 many CSARTGNGETQYF
TRBJ2-2 TRBV4-1 many CASSQVRERDTGELFF
TRBJ2-7 TRBV13 - CASSNLASERRHEQYF
TRBJ1-1 TRBV12-3/TRBV12-4 medium-sized CASSLFKGTEAFF
TRBJ1-1 TRBV2 - CASYVDGEAFF
TRBJ2-7 TRBV3-1 medium-sized CASSTNYEQYF
TRBJ2-3 TRBV6-4 many CASSDRGETDTQYF
TRBJ2-1 TRBV20-1 medium-sized CSAMALAATYNEQFF
TRBJ2-5 TRBV4-2 - CASSQDLGQETQYF
TRBJ1-2 TRBV6-5 many CASSYSIQGSYGYTF
TRBJ2-1 TRBV24-1 many CATSEPYRGVSSYNEQFF